These 23 T cell receptor beta chains originate from one sample sequenced in a study of Ad26.COV2.S vaccination and SARS-CoV-2 variants. Generated by immunoSEQ multiplex PCR, the TCRdb table keeps only in-frame clones and is missing some. The sample has 85,000 to 95,000 clones; approximately 81% are singletons. The sample here was peripheral blood, taken after recovery from COVID-19. All receptors derive from a human donor who had recovered from COVID-19.

The chain is built from TRBV6-5 and TRBJ2-3; 9 positions agree with TRBD2. The CDR3 is 15 residues long. CDR1 and CDR2 from the germline V gene are MNHEY and SVGAGI. V lost 9 bases to trimming and J lost 6 bases; unmatched junction nucleotides: 13. The CDR3 sequence: CASRTLAGATDTQYF. The CDR3 DNA reads TGTGCCAGTAGAACCTTAGCGGGAGCGACGGATACGCAGTATTTT.

This rearrangement joins TRBV6-4 to TRBJ2-1; D remains unclear. The CDR3 covers 14 residues. Per germline, CDR1 MRHNA and CDR2 SNTAGT. V lost 5 bases to trimming and J lost 5 bases, with 13 bases between them. CDR3 loop: CASSQEYADNEQFF. For the CDR3, the DNA is TGTGCCAGCAGTCAGGAATACGCAGACAATGAGCAGTTCTTC.

This sequence joins TRBV4-1 and TRBJ1-4; 7 positions match TRBD1. The V and J ends lost 4 bases and 6 bases, in that order; junction bases with no gene match: 20. Germline V lookup: CDR1 MGHRA, CDR2 YSYEKL. The CDR3 spans 19 residues. CDR3 loop: CASSLKELLSGQPDEKLFF. In DNA, the CDR3 is TGCGCCAGCAGCCTCAAAGAACTATTATCGGGACAGCCAGATGAAAAACTGTTTTTT.

J is TRBJ1-4 and V is TRBV7-2; 8 nucleotides line up with TRBD1. CDR3 size: 15 residues. Losses at the gene ends were 1 base for V and 8 bases for J; bases not matched to a gene: 6. Germline V lookup: CDR1 SGHTA, CDR2 FQGNSA. CDR3 region: CASSLGTGRYEKLFF. CDR3 sequence (DNA): TGTGCCAGCAGCTTAGGGACAGGGCGGTACGAAAAACTGTTTTTT.

The chain is built from TRBV6-2 or TRBV6-3 and TRBJ2-5, with D perhaps TRBD2 (6 bases). This CDR3 contains 13 residues. V was pared by 5 bases and J by 3 bases, with 10 bases between. The germline CDR1 and CDR2 sequences are MNHEY and SVGEGT. CDR3 protein: CASSDIAEETQYF. CDR3 nucleotides: TGTGCCAGCAGTGACATAGCGGAAGAGACCCAGTACTTC.

The chain has TRBV4-3 and TRBJ2-2; TRBD2 matches at 12 bases. In germline, CDR1 is LGHNA, CDR2 YSLEER. Germline trimming cut 1 base from V and 1 base from J; bases unmatched to any gene: 1. The CDR3 covers 17 residues. CDR3 protein: CASSQGGLAGNTGELFF. CDR3 DNA sequence: TGCGCCAGCAGCCAAGGGGGACTAGCGGGGAACACCGGGGAGCTGTTTTTT.

This chain connects TRBV4-1 to TRBJ2-3; 12 bases map to TRBD2. With 3 bases clipped from V and 4 bases from J, the junction kept 2 bases outside the gene matches. Germline CDR1 and CDR2: MGHRA and YSYEKL. This CDR3 has 15 residues. The CDR3 bases are TGCGCCAGCAGCCAGCGACTAGCGGGAGCAGATACGCAGTATTTT. Amino acid sequence: CASSQRLAGADTQYF.

Only one count was recorded for this clone. This chain uses TRBV19 with TRBJ1-4, with 9 bases fitting TRBD1. The germline gives CDR1 LNHDA, CDR2 SQIVND (reference sequence). V lost 7 bases, J lost 7 bases, and 4 bases stayed unmatched. The CDR3 covers 13 residues. CDR3 in amino acids: CASTPGQGEKLFF. CDR3 DNA: TGTGCCAGTACCCCGGGACAGGGTGAAAAACTGTTTTTT.

The chain is built from TRBV4-1 and TRBJ2-4; D is perhaps TRBD1 or TRBD2 (7 bases each). Per germline, CDR1 MGHRA and CDR2 YSYEKL. The CDR3 length is 16 residues. V lost 4 bases and J lost 1, with 14 bases in between. The CDR3 DNA sequence: TGCGCCAGCAGCCCCCGACAGGGAGGGGCCAAAAACATTCAGTACTTC. Amino acid sequence: CASSPRQGGAKNIQYF.

The DNA for the CDR3 is TGTGCCAGCAGCTTGAAAGGGCGGCGGTACTTC. Its protein product is CASSLKGRRYF. The V call is TRBV11-3, the J call TRBJ2-5; D unresolved. Germline V gene lookup returns CDR1 SGHNT and CDR2 YENEEA. CDR3 length: 11 residues. The V gene lost 3 bases and the J gene lost 13 bases, with 12 bases spanning the gap.

J is TRBJ2-4 and V is TRBV3-1 (or the pseudogene TRBV3-2); 9 bases fit TRBD2. The germline V gene has CDR1 LGHDT and CDR2 YNNKEL (reference sequence). Unmatched junction bases numbered 9, after V lost 1 base and J lost 2 bases. This CDR3 region has 18 residues. CDR3 bases: TGTGCCAGCAGCCAAGGCGGGGGGACTAGCAAGTCCAAAAACATTCAGTACTTC. Translating it yields CASSQGGGTSKSKNIQYF.

V and J are TRBV7-9 and TRBJ2-1; 8 bases are shared with TRBD1. The CDR3 consists of 11 residues. Germline V gene data show CDR1 as SEHNR and CDR2 as FQNEAQ (reference sequence). CDR3 region: CAGRGLGEQFF. The CDR3 DNA reads as TGTGCGGGCAGGGGGCTGGGTGAGCAGTTCTTC.

The chain employs TRBV9 and TRBJ1-2; D perhaps matches TRBD1 (6 bases). The CDR3 is made up of 11 amino acids. V was clipped by 6 bases and J by 6 bases, with 9 bases between them. Germline CDR1 reads SGDLS; CDR2 reads YYNGEE. The DNA of the CDR3 is TGTGCCAGCAAGGGGGGTAATGGCTACACCTTC. It translates to CASKGGNGYTF.

Points on this clone: At one end, the junction sequence differs from germline, possibly due to a read error. The CDR3 sequence is CAGSQDASGANTGELFF. CDR3 in DNA: TGCGCCGGCAGCCAAGATGCAAGCGGGGCGAACACCGGGGAGCTGTTTTTT. The chain uses TRBV4-1 and TRBJ2-2, with TRBD2 matching 7 bases. Germline V gene lookup returns CDR1 MGHRA and CDR2 YSYEKL. The CDR3 is 17 amino acids.

The chain has TRBV24-1 and TRBJ2-1; 8 nucleotides align to TRBD1. Germline CDR1 and CDR2: KGHDR and SFDVKD. V lost 3 bases, J lost 6 bases, and 12 bases stayed unmatched. The CDR3 contains 17 residues. CDR3: CATSDPRGQVLGNEQFF. The CDR3 nucleotides are TGTGCCACCAGTGATCCGAGGGGACAGGTTCTAGGCAATGAGCAGTTCTTC.

In this sample, this clone turned up once. The chain carries TRBV15 and TRBJ2-6, with D possibly called TRBD1 or TRBD2 (5 bases each). CDR1 and CDR2 from the germline V gene are LNHNV and YYDKDF (reference sequence). The CDR3 has 20 amino acids. V was shortened by 0 bases and J by 0 bases, with 18 bases between the two germline ends. The CDR3, as DNA: TGTGCCACCAGCAGAGAGGGCGTTGAGGGGTTCCGCTCTGGGGCCAACGTCCTGACTTTC. Translated: CATSREGVEGFRSGANVLTF.

The rearrangement uses TRBV11-3 and TRBJ2-2; 10 bases match TRBD2. The CDR3 covers 20 residues. V trimming: 0 bases; J trimming: 5 bases; junction bases outside the gene matches: 15. CDR1 SGHNT and CDR2 YENEEA come from the germline V gene. In nucleotides, the CDR3 is TGTGCCAGCAGCTTAGACTCACTTCTAGCGGGAGTTGGAGAGACCGGGGAGCTGTTTTTT. The encoded protein is CASSLDSLLAGVGETGELFF.

The chain has TRBV28 and TRBJ1-5; D is perhaps TRBD1 (5 bases). With 8 bases removed from V and 2 bases from J, the gap between germline ends came to 13 bases. CDR3 length: 14 residues. The germline CDR1 and CDR2 sequences are MDHEN and SYDVKM. The CDR3: CASWKMGGNQPQHF. The CDR3 nucleotides read TGTGCCAGCTGGAAAATGGGGGGCAATCAGCCCCAGCATTTT.

In nucleotides, the CDR3 is TGTGCCAGTAGGGGGTACGAGGAGAGTAGCAATCAGCCCCAGCATTTT. As protein: CASRGYEESSNQPQHF. The chain recombines TRBV19 with TRBJ1-5; D is uncertain. V lost 6 bases and J 0 bases, leaving 15 bases between the germline ends. The CDR3 totals 16 residues. Germline V gene sequence: CDR1 LNHDA, CDR2 SQIVND (reference sequence).

The chain links TRBV28 to TRBJ2-1; D gene unclear. V lost 9 bases and J 0 bases, leaving 12 bases between the germline ends. The length of the CDR3 is 14 residues. CDR1 is MDHEN and CDR2 is SYDVKM in the germline V gene. CDR3 amino acids: CASADSSSYNEQFF. The CDR3 nucleotides read TGTGCCAGTGCAGACTCTAGCTCCTACAATGAGCAGTTCTTC.

This clone appeared once. This chain links TRBV29-1 with TRBJ2-3; D is ambiguous. CDR1 is SQVTM and CDR2 is ANQGSEA in the germline V gene. Between the trimmed V and J ends, which lost 3 bases and 3 bases, there was a span of 7 bases. The CDR3 runs 12 residues. The CDR3 protein is CSVDLQTDTQYF. The CDR3 region has the DNA TGCAGCGTTGATCTTCAAACAGATACGCAGTATTTT.

The J gene is TRBJ2-7, the V gene TRBV25-1, with 8 bases fitting TRBD2. Trimming removed 1 base from V and 3 bases from J; junction bases left unmatched: 5. The CDR3 extends over 15 amino acids. Germline CDR1 MGHDK, CDR2 SYGVNS. CDR3 in amino acids: CASSESSGGLYEQYF. The DNA of the CDR3 is TGTGCCAGCAGTGAATCCAGCGGGGGACTCTACGAGCAGTACTTC.

The V call is TRBV12-5, the J call TRBJ2-3; no definite D call. Germline V lookup: CDR1 LGHNT, CDR2 FRNRAP. CDR3 length: 12 amino acids. Trimming took off 5 bases at V and 5 bases at J, with 8 bases between the two ends. The CDR3 nucleotides read TGTGCTAGTGGTCGAGCGATAGATACGCAGTATTTT. The encoded protein is CASGRAIDTQYF.